This is a list of T cell receptor beta chains from one sample in a study of CD8+CD57+ T cells in acquired aplastic anemia. TCRdb re-analysed the reads in MiXCR, keeping a single row per CDR3 protein. The data show approximately 470,000 distinct CDR3 sequences, with approximately 32% seen just once and under 0.95% held by the top ten. The specimen was sorted CD4+, CD8+, or CD8+CD57+ T cells (not recorded which) from PBMCs. The receptor source for this set is a human donor with aplastic anemia. The CDR3 runs from the conserved cysteine through the conserved F or W. Each record gives: CDR3 DNA, CDR3 protein, clone size, D gene, J gene, V gene. A D gene is named only where the DNA matches it firmly. The listing skips clone size in some rows; elsewhere it reads once, few, many or a size class.

TGCAGTGCTACCCCTGGAGTCAGCACAGATACGCAGTATTTT | CSATPGVSTDTQYF | few | . | TRBJ2-3 | TRBV20-1
TGTGCCAGCAGCTTGGTATCGAGTTACGAAGAGACCCAGTACTTC | CASSLVSSYEETQYF | . | . | TRBJ2-5 | TRBV5-8
TGTGCCAGCAGCTTGGGGCAGGGGGCTGAAAAACTGTTTTTT | CASSLGQGAEKLFF | many | TRBD1 | TRBJ1-4 | TRBV7-2
TGTGCCAGCAGCAAAAGCGGGAGTCGGGATGAGCAGTTCTTC | CASSKSGSRDEQFF | . | TRBD2 | TRBJ2-1 | TRBV25-1
TGTGCCAGCAGTACAGGGGGCGCGTCTTCGGACGAGCAGTACTTC | CASSTGGASSDEQYF | . | TRBD1 | TRBJ2-7 | TRBV10-2
TGCCAGCAGCGTAGTCGCAGACTCTATGGCTACACCTTC | CQQRSRRLYGYTF | . | . | TRBJ1-2 | TRBV29-1
TGTGCCAGTAGTATCCGGACAGGGAATCGGAATGAAAAACTGTTTTTT | CASSIRTGNRNEKLFF | . | TRBD1 | TRBJ1-4 | TRBV19
TGTGCCAGCAGCTTAACGCCGGACAGGGCTGAGACCCAGTACTTC | CASSLTPDRAETQYF | . | TRBD1 | TRBJ2-5 | TRBV7-3
TGTGCCAGCAGTCAGGCCGGGACTAGCAGGGAGACCCAGTACTTC | CASSQAGTSRETQYF | . | TRBD2 | TRBJ2-5 | TRBV5-4
TGTGCCAGCTCACCCCTACAGGCTTCTAGCAATCAGCCCCAGCATTTT | CASSPLQASSNQPQHF | few | . | TRBJ1-5 | TRBV18
TGTTCCCATGGGACCTCCTTCTACGAGCAGTACTTC | CSHGTSFYEQYF | many | . | TRBJ2-7 | TRBV10-3